The T cell receptor beta chain under discussion was sequenced for a study of T cell changes during pregnancy in multiple sclerosis. Measured with immunoSEQ multiplex PCR; TCRdb has only the in-frame clones, and not every one. The table has about 88,000 clones, roughly nine tenths seen once. Germline lookup yields CDR1 KGHSH and CDR2 LQKENI. CDR3 size: 16 residues. With 3 bases removed from V and 0 bases from J, the gap between germline ends came to 12 bases. This chain links TRBV18 with TRBJ2-1, with TRBD2 as a possible D gene (6 bases). Sequenced material: peripheral blood, taken in the first trimester of pregnancy. This clonotype was sampled from a female donor with multiple sclerosis, enrolled in a pregnancy study. The CDR3 here is CASSPTRESSYNEQFF. CDR3 DNA sequence: TGTGCCAGCTCACCCACTCGGGAGAGCTCCTACAATGAGCAGTTCTTC.